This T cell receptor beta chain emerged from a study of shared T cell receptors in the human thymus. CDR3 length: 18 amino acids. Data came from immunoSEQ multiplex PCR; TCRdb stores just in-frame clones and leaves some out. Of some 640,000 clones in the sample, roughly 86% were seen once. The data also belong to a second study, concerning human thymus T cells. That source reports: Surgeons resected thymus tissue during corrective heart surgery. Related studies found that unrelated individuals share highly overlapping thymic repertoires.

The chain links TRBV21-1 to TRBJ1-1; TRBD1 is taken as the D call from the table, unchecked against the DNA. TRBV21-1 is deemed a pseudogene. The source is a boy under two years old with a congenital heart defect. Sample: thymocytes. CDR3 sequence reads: CASSKARVISPGNTEAFF. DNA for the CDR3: TGTGCCAGCAGCAAGGCCAGGGTAATATCGCCGGGGAACACTGAAGCTTTCTTT.